The clone carrying this T cell receptor beta chain was found a few times. Original processing methods: Estimated nucleated cell counts came from reference gene primer amplification. Only in-frame clones appear in the TCRdb table, and some are missing; sequencing was by immunoSEQ multiplex PCR. V and J calls and clone size follow that table, whereas D and trimming were derived from the DNA. The sample includes about 100,000 clones, 65% to 90% of them seen just once. All enrollees were about 18 to 100 years old and from about 24 US areas. This sample was taken from a study of blood T cell repertoires in COVID-19. Study at large: The United States, Italy and Spain supplied acute and convalescent COVID-19 samples.

Material: PBMCs or T cells enriched from blood (not recorded which). The clonotype originates from a woman aged 45 to 65 who had recovered from COVID-19.

The CDR3, as DNA: TGTGCCAGCAGTCCTCCCGCCTACTACGAGCAGTACTTC. It is translated as CASSPPAYYEQYF. The rearrangement uses TRBV6-5 and TRBJ2-7; no clear D. This CDR3 has 13 amino acids. Trimming removed 5 bases from V and 3 bases from J, with 11 bases in between. Germline-derived CDR1 and CDR2 are MNHEY and SVGAGI.